This T cell receptor (beta chain) emerged from a study of OX40 agonist ivuxolimab in advanced cancers. This table comes from immunoSEQ multiplex PCR, and its TCRdb copy is limited to in-frame clones, with some not included. Of about 71,000 clones listed, 84% were seen once; the top ten hold around 0.78%. In the case of this clone: The antigen is undetermined.

Whole-study results and caveats: Individuals who were partial responders at 0.1-3.0 mg/kg had clonal expansion that ranked among the lowest.

The germline CDR1 and CDR2 sequences are SGHAT and FQNNGV. V was pared by 2 bases and J by 10 bases, with 10 bases of the junction left unmatched. This CDR3 contains 16 residues. This chain connects TRBV11-2 to TRBJ2-6; TRBD2 aligns across 8 bases. The source is an adult with an advanced solid tumor such as melanoma, head and neck, liver or kidney cancer. Specimen: CD4+ or CD8+ T cells sorted from blood, collected in a trial of the OX40 agonist ivuxolimab. CDR3 protein: CASSLYGGAYLNVLTF. The CDR3 DNA reads as TGTGCCAGCAGCTTATACGGGGGGGCGTACTTGAACGTCCTGACTTTC.